The sequence of this T cell receptor beta chain was determined in a study of T cell repertoires in ileal Crohn's disease. Study overall: All patients had surgery for stricturing (about 60%) or penetrating (around 40%) disease.

Germline V gene sequence: CDR1 MNHEY, CDR2 SMNVEV (reference sequence). The CDR3 totals 13 residues. The V end lost 2 bases, the J end lost 6 bases, and 11 bases lay between the germline ends. Remarks on this clone: Antigen: not known.

Findings and caveats of the study: Clonality above 26.8% at surgery always came with endoscopic recurrence. Compared with CD4 T cells, sorted CD8 cells carried more expanded clones.

Around 0.45 micrograms of biopsy DNA per sample underwent TCRB immunosequencing. The repertoire was sequenced with immunoSEQ multiplex PCR; TCRdb's copy has only in-frame clones and lacks some. Among about 3,600 clones listed, approximately 68% were seen once. This TCR was recovered from an adult with Crohn's disease. The material sequenced was ileal tissue. The chain uses TRBV27 and TRBJ2-7; a weak D match, TRBD1 (6 bases). CDR3 region: CASSLGRGSEQYF. The CDR3 bases are TGTGCCAGCAGTTTAGGCAGGGGTAGCGAGCAGTACTTC.